This T cell receptor (beta chain) was obtained from a study of cytomegalovirus exposure and HLA in healthy donors. In this sample, this clone turned up once. The CDR3 is 16 residues long. Germline V lookup: CDR1 KGHSY, CDR2 FQNENV. The V gene lost 3 bases and the J gene lost 2 bases, with 16 bases spanning the gap. The method was immunoSEQ multiplex PCR; TCRdb's version includes in-frame clones alone and lacks a portion of them. Among 60,000 to 65,000 clones listed, 90% to 97% were seen once. This TCR was sampled from a woman between 18 and 29 years old in good health and CMV-seronegative. What was sequenced was PBMCs. The rearrangement links TRBV16 to TRBJ1-1; possible D gene TRBD1, 5 bases. CDR3 residues: CASSHSRSGGNTEAFF. CDR3 sequence (DNA): TGTGCCAGCAGCCACTCCCGATCGGGGGGTAACACTGAAGCTTTCTTT.